This T cell receptor (beta chain) emerged from a study of spatial heterogeneity in lung cancer. The overall study: Sequencing consistently turned up more beta-chain sequences than alpha-chain sequences. Overall study findings and caveats: Counts of expanded intratumoral alpha and beta TCRs tracked tumor mutation counts. Expanded TCRs that were ubiquitous or regional had counts tracking ubiquitous and regional nonsynonymous mutations, respectively.

This CDR3 comprises 14 residues. Germline V lookup: CDR1 MNHNS, CDR2 SASEGT. V was pared by 10 bases and J by 0 bases, with 13 bases between. Time point denoted: sample taken at primary tumor resection. Researchers sequenced whole RNA taken from tumor, nontumor lung or frozen PBMC without sorting. Individually, TCR cDNA molecules were each labelled with a unique molecular identifier. TCRdb ran MiXCR on the 5' RACE reads and lists one entry per CDR3 protein. Seen here are about 17,000 distinct CDR3 sequences, 6.2% observed once, and the top ten hold about 6.8%. This clonotype was detected many times. Its antigen is not known.

The sequence was obtained from a male donor with early-stage non-small cell lung cancer. The sample in question was lung tumor tissue, obtained at surgery. The V and J genes are TRBV6-1 and TRBJ1-5; no definite D call. The CDR3 loop reads CATPNRFSNQPQHF. The CDR3, as DNA: TGTGCCACCCCAAACAGATTTAGCAATCAGCCCCAGCATTTT.